The present TCR beta chain was sequenced within a study of blood T cells in healthy people across ages. For the second PCR, which ran for about 7 to 11 cycles, a sample-barcoded 5' primer and a J-beta primer mix were used. TCRdb reprocessed the 5' RACE reads with MiXCR, giving one entry per CDR3 protein. Altogether hundreds of thousands of distinct CDR3 sequences are present, under 70% being singletons, with the ten largest covering around 37%. The material sequenced was blood. The source is a man in his sixties in good health.

The CDR3 sequence: CASSEWAGEGDTQYF. The CDR3 nucleotides read TGTGCCAGCAGTGAATGGGCGGGGGAGGGAGATACGCAGTATTTT. The chain has TRBV25-1 and TRBJ2-3; TRBD2 aligns across 7 bases. The CDR3 is made up of 15 amino acids. Losses at the gene ends were 1 base for V and 5 bases for J; bases not matched to a gene: 6. CDR1 and CDR2 from the germline V gene are MGHDK and SYGVNS.